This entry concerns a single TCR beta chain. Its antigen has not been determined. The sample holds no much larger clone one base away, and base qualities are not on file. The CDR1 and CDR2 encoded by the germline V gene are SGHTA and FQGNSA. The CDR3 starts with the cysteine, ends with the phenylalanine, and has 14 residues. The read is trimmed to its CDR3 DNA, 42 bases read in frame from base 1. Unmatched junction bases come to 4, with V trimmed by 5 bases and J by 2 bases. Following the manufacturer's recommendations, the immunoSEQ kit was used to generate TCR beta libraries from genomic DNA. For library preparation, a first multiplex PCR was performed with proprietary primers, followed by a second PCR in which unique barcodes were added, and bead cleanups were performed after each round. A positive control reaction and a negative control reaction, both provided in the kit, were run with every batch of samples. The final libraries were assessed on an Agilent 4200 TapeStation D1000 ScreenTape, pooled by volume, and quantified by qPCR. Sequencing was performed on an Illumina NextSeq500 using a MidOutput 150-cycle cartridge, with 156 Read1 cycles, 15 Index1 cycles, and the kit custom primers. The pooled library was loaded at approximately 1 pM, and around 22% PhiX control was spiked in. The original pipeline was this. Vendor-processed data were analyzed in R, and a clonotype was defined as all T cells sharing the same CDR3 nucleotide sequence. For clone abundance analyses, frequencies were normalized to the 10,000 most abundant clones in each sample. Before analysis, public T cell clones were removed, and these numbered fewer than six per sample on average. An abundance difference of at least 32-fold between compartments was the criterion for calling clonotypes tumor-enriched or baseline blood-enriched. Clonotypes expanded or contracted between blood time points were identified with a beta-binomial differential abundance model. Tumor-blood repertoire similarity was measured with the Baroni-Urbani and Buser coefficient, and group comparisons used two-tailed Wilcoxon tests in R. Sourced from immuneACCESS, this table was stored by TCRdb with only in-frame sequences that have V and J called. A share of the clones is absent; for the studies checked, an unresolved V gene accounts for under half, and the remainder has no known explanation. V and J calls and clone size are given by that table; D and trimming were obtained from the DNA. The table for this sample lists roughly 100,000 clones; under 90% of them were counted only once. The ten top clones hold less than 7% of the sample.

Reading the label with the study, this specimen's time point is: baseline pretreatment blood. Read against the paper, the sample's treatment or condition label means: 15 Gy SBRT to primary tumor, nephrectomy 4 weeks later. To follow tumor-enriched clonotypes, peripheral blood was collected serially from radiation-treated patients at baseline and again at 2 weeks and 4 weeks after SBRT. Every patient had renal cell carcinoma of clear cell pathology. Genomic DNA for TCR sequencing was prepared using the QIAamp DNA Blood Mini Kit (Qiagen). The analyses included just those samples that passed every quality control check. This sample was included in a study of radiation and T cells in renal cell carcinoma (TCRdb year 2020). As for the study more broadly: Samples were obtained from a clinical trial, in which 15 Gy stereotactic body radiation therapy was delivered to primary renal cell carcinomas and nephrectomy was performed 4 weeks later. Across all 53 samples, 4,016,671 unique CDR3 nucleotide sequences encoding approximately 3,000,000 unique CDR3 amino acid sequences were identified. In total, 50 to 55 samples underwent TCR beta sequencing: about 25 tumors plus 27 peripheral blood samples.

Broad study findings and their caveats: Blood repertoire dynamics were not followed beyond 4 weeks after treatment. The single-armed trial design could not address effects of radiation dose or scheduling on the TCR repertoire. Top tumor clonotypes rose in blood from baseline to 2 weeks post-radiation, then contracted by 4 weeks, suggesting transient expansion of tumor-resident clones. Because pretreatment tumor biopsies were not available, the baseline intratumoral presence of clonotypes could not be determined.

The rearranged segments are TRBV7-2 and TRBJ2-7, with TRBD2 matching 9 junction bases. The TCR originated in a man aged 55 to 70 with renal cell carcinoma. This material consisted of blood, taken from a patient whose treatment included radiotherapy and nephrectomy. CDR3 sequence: CASSPTSGPYEQYF. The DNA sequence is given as TGTGCCAGCAGCCCGACTAGCGGCCCCTACGAGCAGTACTTC.